This TCR beta chain was observed in a study of T cells after yellow fever vaccination. Overall study findings and caveats: Shared CD4/CD8 clonotypes were a small share, likely from convergent recombination. The study noted that FACS-sorted repertoires could contain abundant clonotypes contaminating from the bulk population.

This CDR3 is built from 14 residues. From germline, CDR1 is MNHEY and CDR2 SVGAGI. Deletions cut 2 bases from V and 3 bases from J, with 11 bases between. Synthesis of TCR cDNA relied on 5'RACE template switching, which attached a universal primer site and UMIs. TCRdb recomputed calls from the 5' RACE reads with MiXCR, one row per CDR3 protein. The sample yields 450,000 to 550,000 distinct CDR3 sequences, 20% to 25% seen once. This clonotype occurred a few times. Its antigen is not known. The receptor was isolated from a man between 18 and 35 years old who received the YFV17D yellow fever vaccine. Sequenced material: PBMCs, taken 20 to 25 days after the first yellow fever vaccination. The chain carries TRBV6-5 and TRBJ2-7; D is perhaps TRBD1 (6 bases). The CDR3 reads CASSYRDIRYEQYF. The CDR3 DNA reads TGTGCCAGCAGTTACCGGGACATACGCTACGAGCAGTACTTC.